Shown below are 27 T cell receptor beta chains from a single sample sequenced in a study of radiation and T cells in renal cell carcinoma. Sequencing was performed with immunoSEQ multiplex PCR; in TCRdb, only in-frame clones are kept and a portion is missing. The sample yields over 15,000 clones, just over 60% seen once. Treatment here: 15 Gy SBRT to primary tumor, nephrectomy 4 weeks later. The sequences come from tumor tissue, collected from a patient whose treatment included radiotherapy and nephrectomy. Source of these receptors: an older woman with renal cell carcinoma.

The V and J genes are TRBV28 and TRBJ2-5; TRBD2 is a possible D gene (6 bases). V dropped 7 bases and J dropped 1 base, with 13 bases sitting between them. Germline CDR1 and CDR2: MDHEN and SYDVKM. The CDR3 spans 14 residues. The CDR3 DNA reads as TGTGCCAGCACCCCGTTCGGGGGCCAAGAGACCCAGTACTTC. It translates to CASTPFGGQETQYF.

The chain carries TRBV7-3 and TRBJ1-2; TRBD1 matches 7 bases. V lost 6 bases, J lost 8 bases, and 9 bases stayed unmatched. The CDR3 is made up of 13 amino acids. CDR1 is SGHTA and CDR2 is FQGTGA in the germline V gene. CDR3 protein: CASSQDRAGGYTF. For the CDR3, the DNA is TGTGCCAGCAGTCAAGACAGGGCCGGGGGCTACACCTTC.

The chain joins TRBV6-5 to TRBJ2-3; TRBD2 agrees at 7 bases. The V segment lost 3 bases and the J segment 0 bases; nucleotides outside the gene matches: 3. Germline V gives CDR1 MNHEY, CDR2 SVGAGI. The CDR3 has 15 amino acids. The CDR3 here is CASSYGRGSTDTQYF. CDR3 in DNA: TGTGCCAGCAGTTATGGGCGGGGGAGCACAGATACGCAGTATTTT.

The chain carries TRBV6-6 and TRBJ1-1; D is undetermined. The CDR3 spans 14 residues. Between the trimmed V and J ends, which lost 0 bases and 2 bases, there was a span of 7 bases. Germline CDR1 is MNHNY and CDR2 is SVGAGI (reference sequence). The CDR3 protein is CASSYSEGNTEAFF. The DNA of the CDR3 is TGTGCCAGCAGTTACTCGGAGGGAAACACTGAAGCTTTCTTT.

DNA of the CDR3: TGTGCCAGCAAAGGGACAGGGGGGGATGGCTACACCTTC. Translating it yields CASKGTGGDGYTF. V gene TRBV6-1 combines with J gene TRBJ1-2, with 11 positions matching TRBD1. This CDR3 region has 13 residues. CDR1 and CDR2 from the germline V gene are MNHNS and SASEGT. V was pared by 7 bases and J by 6 bases, with 4 bases of the junction left unmatched.

The chain combines TRBV15 with TRBJ1-6; 8 bases agree with TRBD1. In germline, CDR1 is LNHNV, CDR2 YYDKDF (reference sequence). The length of the CDR3 is 15 residues. V lost 3 bases to trimming and J lost 7 bases; unmatched junction nucleotides: 5. The CDR3 here is CATSSEDRENSPLHF. CDR3 DNA: TGTGCCACCAGCAGTGAGGACAGGGAGAATTCACCCCTCCACTTT. The full variable domain, with the rest looked up from reference TRBV15 and TRBJ1-6, is DAMVIQNPRYQVTQFGKPVTLSCSQTLNHNVMYWYQQKSSQAPKLLFHYYDKDFNNEADTPDNFQSRRPNTSFCFLDIRSPGLGDTAMYLCATSSEDRENSPLHFGNGTRLTVT.

The chain recombines TRBV21-1 with TRBJ2-7; the table's D call, TRBD1, has no DNA check behind it. TRBV21-1 is marked as a pseudogene. The CDR3 is 16 amino acids. The CDR3 DNA reads TGTGCCAGCAATCCCCTTCCAGGGGGGAATCGCTACGAGCAGTACTTC. Its protein is CASNPLPGGNRYEQYF.

V is TRBV18 and J is TRBJ1-2; D gene ambiguous. This CDR3 comprises 15 residues. The V and J ends lost 0 bases and 4 bases respectively, with 12 bases between them. CDR1 is KGHSH, CDR2 LQKENI, per germline. CDR3 in amino acids: CASSPPPGAGYGYTF. Here the CDR3 DNA reads TGTGCCAGCTCACCACCGCCCGGAGCTGGCTATGGCTACACCTTC.

In its sample, this clone was seen once. The chain has TRBV28 and TRBJ2-7, with D hard to call. CDR3 length equals 12 residues. Germline-derived CDR1 and CDR2 are MDHEN and SYDVKM. V was cut by 5 bases and J by 3 bases, with 8 bases left in between. In DNA, the CDR3 is TGTGCCAGCAGTGGAGCGTACTACGAGCAGTACTTC. Its protein product is CASSGAYYEQYF.

This clone is labeled as medium-sized. V and J are TRBV7-9 and TRBJ1-6; 7 positions agree with TRBD1. V lost 3 bases to trimming and J lost 10 bases; unmatched junction nucleotides: 15. The CDR3 is 17 residues long. The germline V gene encodes CDR1 SEHNR and CDR2 FQNEAQ (reference sequence). The CDR3 sequence is CASSFHDRQGIGSPLHF. The CDR3 bases are TGTGCCAGCAGCTTCCACGATCGACAGGGTATTGGGTCACCCCTCCACTTT.

The gene calls are TRBV10-3 and TRBJ2-2; D is ambiguous. Germline CDR1 and CDR2: ENHRY and SYGVKD. CDR3 length: 15 amino acids. Trimming removed 4 bases at V and 6 bases at J, with 15 bases between. The DNA for the CDR3 is TGTGCCATCAGTGTAGCCGGTCTCACTCCCGGGGAGCTGTTTTTT. Its translation: CAISVAGLTPGELFF.

This clone has just a few counts. The V call is TRBV6-5, the J call TRBJ2-7; 7 bases agree with TRBD2. Germline lookup yields CDR1 MNHEY and CDR2 SVGAGI. V shed 7 bases and J 7 bases; nucleotides not matched to a gene: 4. CDR3 length equals 11 residues. The CDR3 coding sequence is TGTGCCAGCACCAACGGGGGGGAGCAGTACTTC. Encoded protein: CASTNGGEQYF.

The chain combines TRBV7-8 with TRBJ1-6; 8 bases map to TRBD1. The germline gives CDR1 SGHVS, CDR2 FQNEAQ. V shed 5 bases, J shed 9 bases, and the junction held 9 bases outside the gene matches. The CDR3 spans 15 residues. The CDR3 DNA follows: TGTGCCAGCAGCAAGGACAGGGAAAATGTTTCACCCCTCCACTTT. It encodes CASSKDRENVSPLHF.

This clone ranks as medium-sized. This chain links TRBV30 with TRBJ1-5; D unclear. This CDR3 comprises 15 residues. V dropped 1 base and J dropped 3 bases, with 13 bases sitting between them. CDR1 is GTSNPN and CDR2 is SVGIG in the germline V gene (reference sequence). Written as DNA, the CDR3 is TGTGCCTGGAGTGGAGGACCGCTCACCAATCAGCCCCAGCATTTT. It yields the protein CAWSGGPLTNQPQHF.

The chain has TRBV7-8 and TRBJ2-2; 10 bases are a match to TRBD2. Germline V gene lookup returns CDR1 SGHVS and CDR2 FQNEAQ. V lost 5 bases to trimming and J lost 4 bases; unmatched junction nucleotides: 4. The CDR3 is 15 amino acids. The CDR3 nucleotides read TGTGCCAGCAGCCCAAGCGGGGGGGCCACCGGGGAGCTGTTTTTT. Residues: CASSPSGGATGELFF.

This clone occurred a few times. The genes are TRBV7-2 and TRBJ1-5; D uncertain. Germline V gene data show CDR1 as SGHTA and CDR2 as FQGNSA. Trimming took off 1 base at V and 1 base at J, with 8 bases between the two ends. This CDR3 is 15 amino acids long. The CDR3 bases are TGTGCCAGCAGCTTAGTGACCGGGAGCAATCAGCCCCAGCATTTT. This encodes CASSLVTGSNQPQHF.

This clone showed up just a few times. V is TRBV6-4 and J is TRBJ2-2, with 9 bases lining up with TRBD1. The CDR3 spans 14 residues. Germline CDR1 MRHNA, CDR2 SNTAGT. V dropped 5 bases and J dropped 6; count of bases not matched to a gene: 4. DNA for the CDR3: TGTGCCAGCAGTCGGACAGGGGCAGCCGGGGAGCTGTTTTTT. Translated, it gives CASSRTGAAGELFF.

The chain links TRBV7-9 to TRBJ1-2, with 12 positions matching TRBD1. Germline values: CDR1 SEHNR, CDR2 FQNEAQ (reference sequence). The V and J ends lost 1 base and 4 bases, in that order; junction bases with no gene match: 13. CDR3 length: 19 residues. The CDR3 loop reads CASSLDPGTGGLYFYGYTF. The CDR3 nucleotides are TGTGCCAGCAGCTTAGACCCCGGGACAGGGGGCCTTTATTTCTATGGCTACACCTTC.

The genes are TRBV30 and TRBJ2-1; unclear D gene. In germline, CDR1 is GTSNPN, CDR2 SVGIG (reference sequence). This CDR3 has 10 amino acids. The V end was cut by 5 bases, the J end by 9 bases, with 8 bases between. The CDR3 region has the DNA TGTGCCTGGGGCCGGCGTGAGCAGTTCTTC. The encoded protein is CAWGRREQFF.

This clone came up a few times. The gene calls are TRBV6-6 and TRBJ2-7, with D tentatively TRBD2 (6 bases). The CDR3 has 16 amino acids. Trimming pared 1 base from V and 0 bases from J, leaving 13 bases between. In germline, CDR1 is MNHNY, CDR2 SVGAGI (reference sequence). Here the CDR3 reads CASSYYRRGISYEQYF. In DNA form, the CDR3 reads TGTGCCAGCAGTTACTACAGACGGGGGATCTCCTACGAGCAGTACTTC.

In its sample, this clone was seen once. This rearrangement joins TRBV7-9 to TRBJ1-2, with TRBD1 matching over 7 bases. Trimming cost V 5 bases and J 0 bases; bases outside gene matches: 6. This CDR3 contains 15 residues. Germline loops: CDR1 SEHNR, CDR2 FQNEAQ (reference sequence). CDR3 coding DNA: TGTGCCAGCAGCGGAGGGACAGCTACTAACTATGGCTACACCTTC. Translation gives CASSGGTATNYGYTF.

This chain joins TRBV4-2 and TRBJ1-2; D possibly corresponds to TRBD1 (6 bases). The germline V and J ends were trimmed by 2 bases and 4 bases, with 17 bases remaining between them. Germline CDR1 reads LGHNA; CDR2 reads YNFKEQ. The CDR3 has 16 amino acids. Here the CDR3 DNA reads TGTGCCAGCAGCCAAAATACGGCAGGGGCGCTCTATGGCTACACCTTC. It yields the protein CASSQNTAGALYGYTF.

This chain uses TRBV15 with TRBJ1-4; 7 nucleotides agree with TRBD1. CDR3 length: 14 amino acids. CDR1 is LNHNV and CDR2 is YYDKDF in the germline V gene (reference sequence). V lost 3 bases, J lost 5 bases, and 3 bases stayed unmatched. The CDR3 DNA follows: TGTGCCACCAGCAGGGGACAGTTAAATGAAAAACTGTTTTTT. It codes for CATSRGQLNEKLFF.

This chain connects TRBV10-2 to TRBJ2-3; the match to TRBD2 covers 11 bases. CDR1 and CDR2 from the germline V gene are WSHSY and SAAADI. This CDR3 region has 15 residues. V gave up 6 bases and J gave up 1 base; unmatched junction bases: 3. The CDR3 loop reads CASSSTSGGTDTQYF. The CDR3 DNA sequence: TGCGCCAGCAGCTCGACTAGCGGGGGCACAGATACGCAGTATTTT.

The rearrangement uses TRBV5-4 and TRBJ2-7; perhaps D is TRBD1 or TRBD2 (5 bases each). The CDR3 has 14 residues. Germline lookup yields CDR1 SGHNT and CDR2 YYREEE (reference sequence). Between the trimmed V and J ends, which lost 4 bases and 3 bases, there was a span of 14 bases. As DNA, the CDR3 is TGTGCCAGCAGCGCCTCCGGGGCCCACTACGAGCAGTACTTC. It yields the protein CASSASGAHYEQYF.

The V gene is TRBV9, the J gene TRBJ1-5; D remains ambiguous. The CDR3 length is 13 residues. Germline CDR1 and CDR2: SGDLS and YYNGEE. V was pared by 4 bases and J by 6 bases, with 11 bases between. The CDR3 loop reads CASSLTDGQPQHF. The DNA for the CDR3 is TGTGCCAGCAGCCTCACAGACGGTCAGCCCCAGCATTTT.

In this sample, this clone is medium-sized. This chain joins TRBV2 and TRBJ2-1; possibly TRBD1 or TRBD2 for D (5 bases each). The V end was cut by 5 bases, the J end by 6 bases, with 14 bases between. This CDR3 is 14 amino acids long. Germline CDR1 and CDR2: SNHLY and FYNNEI. DNA of the CDR3: TGTGCCAGCAGTCCGGGCCGAGGGACCAATGAGCAGTTCTTC. Protein sequence: CASSPGRGTNEQFF.